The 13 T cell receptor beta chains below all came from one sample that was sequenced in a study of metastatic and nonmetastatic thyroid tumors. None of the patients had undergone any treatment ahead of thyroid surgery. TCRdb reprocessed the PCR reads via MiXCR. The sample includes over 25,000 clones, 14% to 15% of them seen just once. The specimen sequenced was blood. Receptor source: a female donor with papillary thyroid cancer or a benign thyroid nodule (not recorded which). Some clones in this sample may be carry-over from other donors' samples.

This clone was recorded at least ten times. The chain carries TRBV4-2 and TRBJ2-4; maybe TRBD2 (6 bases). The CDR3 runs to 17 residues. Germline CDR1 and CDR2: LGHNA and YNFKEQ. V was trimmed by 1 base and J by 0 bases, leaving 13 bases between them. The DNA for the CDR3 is TGTGCCAGCAGCCAAGTGGACCGGGGACTAGCCAAAAACATTCAGTACTTC. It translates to CASSQVDRGLAKNIQYF.

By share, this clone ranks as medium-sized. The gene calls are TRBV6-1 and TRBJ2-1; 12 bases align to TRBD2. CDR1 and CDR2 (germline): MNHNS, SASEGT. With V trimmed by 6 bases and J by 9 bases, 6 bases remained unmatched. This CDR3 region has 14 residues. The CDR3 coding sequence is TGTGCCAGCAGGACTAGCGGGAGTAGAAGTGAGCAGTTCTTC. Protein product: CASRTSGSRSEQFF.

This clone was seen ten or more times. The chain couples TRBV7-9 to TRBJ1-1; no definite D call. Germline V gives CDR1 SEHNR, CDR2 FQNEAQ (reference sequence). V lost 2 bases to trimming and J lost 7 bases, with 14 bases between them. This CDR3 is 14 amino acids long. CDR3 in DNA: TGTGCCAGCAGCTTAAACAGCTCGAAAAGTGAAGCTTTCTTT. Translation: CASSLNSSKSEAFF.

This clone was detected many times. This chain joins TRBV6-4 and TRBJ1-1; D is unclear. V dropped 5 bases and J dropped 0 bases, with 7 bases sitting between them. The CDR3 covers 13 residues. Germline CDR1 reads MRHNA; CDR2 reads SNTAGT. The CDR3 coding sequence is TGTGCCAGCAGTTACAGCATGAACACTGAAGCTTTCTTT. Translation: CASSYSMNTEAFF.

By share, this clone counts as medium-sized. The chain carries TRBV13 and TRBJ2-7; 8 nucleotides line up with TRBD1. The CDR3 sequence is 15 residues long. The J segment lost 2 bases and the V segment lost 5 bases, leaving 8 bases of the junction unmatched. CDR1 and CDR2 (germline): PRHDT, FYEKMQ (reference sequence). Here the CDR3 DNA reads TGTGCCAGCAGCGCCGCGGGACAGGCAACCTACGAGCAGTACTTC. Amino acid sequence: CASSAAGQATYEQYF.

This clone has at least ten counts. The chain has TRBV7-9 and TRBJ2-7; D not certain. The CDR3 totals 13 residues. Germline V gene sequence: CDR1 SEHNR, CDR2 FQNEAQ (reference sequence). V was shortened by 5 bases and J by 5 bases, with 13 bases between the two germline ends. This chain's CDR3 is CASSMGPSDEQYF. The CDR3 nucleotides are TGTGCCAGCAGCATGGGCCCCAGCGACGAGCAGTACTTC.

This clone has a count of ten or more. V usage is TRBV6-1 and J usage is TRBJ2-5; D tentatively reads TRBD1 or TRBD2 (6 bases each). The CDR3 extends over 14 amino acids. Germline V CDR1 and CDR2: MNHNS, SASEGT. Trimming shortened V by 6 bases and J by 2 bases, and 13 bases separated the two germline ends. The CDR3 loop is CASRWGAVQETQYF. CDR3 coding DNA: TGTGCCAGCAGGTGGGGGGCGGTACAAGAGACCCAGTACTTC.

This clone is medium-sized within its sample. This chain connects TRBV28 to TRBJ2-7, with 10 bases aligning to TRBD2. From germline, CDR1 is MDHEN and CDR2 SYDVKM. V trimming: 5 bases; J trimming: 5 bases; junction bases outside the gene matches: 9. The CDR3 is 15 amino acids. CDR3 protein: CASSPLAGGTDEQYF. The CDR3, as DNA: TGTGCCAGCAGTCCCTTAGCGGGAGGTACTGACGAGCAGTACTTC.

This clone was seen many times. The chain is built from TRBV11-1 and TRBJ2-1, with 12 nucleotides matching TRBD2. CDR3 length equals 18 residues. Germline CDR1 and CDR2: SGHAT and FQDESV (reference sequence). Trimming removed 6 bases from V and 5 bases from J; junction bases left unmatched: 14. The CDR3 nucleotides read TGTGCCAGCAGGCCAAAACTAGCGGGAGGCCAACCCAACAATGAGCAGTTCTTC. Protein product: CASRPKLAGGQPNNEQFF. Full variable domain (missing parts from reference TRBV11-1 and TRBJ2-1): EAEVAQSPRYKITEKSQAVAFWCDPISGHATLYWYRQILGQGPELLVQFQDESVVDDSQLPKDRFSAERLKGVDSTLKIQPAELGDSAMYLCASRPKLAGGQPNNEQFFGPGTRLTVL.

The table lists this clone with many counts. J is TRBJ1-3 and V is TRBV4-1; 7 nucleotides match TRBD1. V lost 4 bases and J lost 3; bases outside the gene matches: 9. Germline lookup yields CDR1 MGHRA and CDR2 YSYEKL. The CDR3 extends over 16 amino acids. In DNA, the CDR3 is TGCGCCAGCAGCCGTTTACAGGGGATTGATGGAAACACCATATATTTT. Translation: CASSRLQGIDGNTIYF.

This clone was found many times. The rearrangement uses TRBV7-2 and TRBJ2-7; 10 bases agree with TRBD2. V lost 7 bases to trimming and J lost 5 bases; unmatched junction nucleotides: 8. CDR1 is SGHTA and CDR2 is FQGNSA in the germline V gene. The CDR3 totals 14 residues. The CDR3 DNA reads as TGTGCCAGCAACCCGGGACTAGCGCCCCACGAGCAGTACTTC. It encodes CASNPGLAPHEQYF.

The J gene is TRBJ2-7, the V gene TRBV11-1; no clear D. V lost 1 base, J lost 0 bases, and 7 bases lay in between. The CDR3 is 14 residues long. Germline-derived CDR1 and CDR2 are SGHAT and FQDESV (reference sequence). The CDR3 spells CASSLGRNSYEQYF. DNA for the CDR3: TGTGCCAGCAGCTTAGGACGTAACTCCTACGAGCAGTACTTC.

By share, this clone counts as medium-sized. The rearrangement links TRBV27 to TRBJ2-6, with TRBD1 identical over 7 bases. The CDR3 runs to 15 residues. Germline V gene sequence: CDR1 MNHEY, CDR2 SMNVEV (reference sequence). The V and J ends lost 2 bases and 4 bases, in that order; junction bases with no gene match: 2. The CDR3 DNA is TGTGCCAGCAGTTTAACAGGGGCCGGGGCCAACGTCCTGACTTTC. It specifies CASSLTGAGANVLTF.